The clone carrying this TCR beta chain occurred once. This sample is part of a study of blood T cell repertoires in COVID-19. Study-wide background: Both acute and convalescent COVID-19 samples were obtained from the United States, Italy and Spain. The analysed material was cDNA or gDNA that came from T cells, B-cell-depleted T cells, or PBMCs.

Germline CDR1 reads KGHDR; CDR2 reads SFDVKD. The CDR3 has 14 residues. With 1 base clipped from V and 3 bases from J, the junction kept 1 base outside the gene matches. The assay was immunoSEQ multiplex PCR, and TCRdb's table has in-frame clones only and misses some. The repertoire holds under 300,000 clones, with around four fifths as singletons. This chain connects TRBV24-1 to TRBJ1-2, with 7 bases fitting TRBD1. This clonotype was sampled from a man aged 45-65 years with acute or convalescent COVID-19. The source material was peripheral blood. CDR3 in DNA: TGTGCCACCAGTGATTTAGGGACAGACTATGGCTACACCTTC. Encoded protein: CATSDLGTDYGYTF.